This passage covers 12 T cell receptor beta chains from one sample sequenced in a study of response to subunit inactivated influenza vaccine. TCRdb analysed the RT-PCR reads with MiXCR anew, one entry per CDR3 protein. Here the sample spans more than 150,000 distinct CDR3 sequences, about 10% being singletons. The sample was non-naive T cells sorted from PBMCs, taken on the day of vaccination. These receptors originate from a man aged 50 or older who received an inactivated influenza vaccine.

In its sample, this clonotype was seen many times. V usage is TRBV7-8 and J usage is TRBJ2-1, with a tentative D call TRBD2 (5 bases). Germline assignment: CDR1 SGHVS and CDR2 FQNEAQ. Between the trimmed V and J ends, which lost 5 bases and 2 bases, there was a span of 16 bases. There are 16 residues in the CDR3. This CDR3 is CASSRASGGTYNEQFF. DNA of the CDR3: TGTGCCAGCAGCCGGGCAAGCGGAGGAACCTACAATGAGCAGTTCTTC.

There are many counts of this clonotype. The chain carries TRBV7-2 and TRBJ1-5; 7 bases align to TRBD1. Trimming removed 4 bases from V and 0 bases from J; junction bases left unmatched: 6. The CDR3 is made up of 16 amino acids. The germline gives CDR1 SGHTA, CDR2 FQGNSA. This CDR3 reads CASSSGQTLSNQPQHF. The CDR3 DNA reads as TGTGCCAGCAGCTCGGGACAGACCCTTAGCAATCAGCCCCAGCATTTT. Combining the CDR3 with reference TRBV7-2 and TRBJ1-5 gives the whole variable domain GAGVSQSPSNKVTEKGKDVELRCDPISGHTALYWYRQSLGQGLEFLIYFQGNSAPDKSGLPSDRFSAERTGGSVSTLTIQRTQQEDSAVYLCASSSGQTLSNQPQHFGDGTRLSIL.

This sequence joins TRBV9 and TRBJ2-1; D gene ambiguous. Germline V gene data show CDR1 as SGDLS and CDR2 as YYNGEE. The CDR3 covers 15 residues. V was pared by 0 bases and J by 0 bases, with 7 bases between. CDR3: CASSVGSSSYNEQFF. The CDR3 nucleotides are TGTGCCAGCAGCGTAGGCAGTAGCTCCTACAATGAGCAGTTCTTC.

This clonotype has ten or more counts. The CDR3 region has the DNA TGCAGCGCCGGCGGGACAGGGGGCTCTGGAAACACCATATATTTT. Amino acid sequence: CSAGGTGGSGNTIYF. This chain connects TRBV29-1 to TRBJ1-3, with 11 bases that match TRBD1. The CDR3 totals 15 residues. Germline CDR1 SQVTM, CDR2 ANQGSEA. The V gene end was trimmed by 7 bases and the J gene end by 0 bases; junction bases not matched to a gene: 5.

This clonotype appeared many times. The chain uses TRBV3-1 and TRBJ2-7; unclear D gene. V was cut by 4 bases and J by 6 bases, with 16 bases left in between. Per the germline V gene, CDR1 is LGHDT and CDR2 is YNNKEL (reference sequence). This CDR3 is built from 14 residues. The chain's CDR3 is CASSLVGKSGEQYF. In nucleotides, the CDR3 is TGTGCCAGCAGCCTTGTAGGGAAGTCAGGCGAGCAGTACTTC.

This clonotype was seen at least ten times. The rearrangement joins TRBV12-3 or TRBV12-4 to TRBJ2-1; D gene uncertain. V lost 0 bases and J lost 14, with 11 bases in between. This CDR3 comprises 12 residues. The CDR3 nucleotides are TGTGCCAGCAGTTTAGCGCTGACTGATGAGTTCTTC. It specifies CASSLALTDEFF.

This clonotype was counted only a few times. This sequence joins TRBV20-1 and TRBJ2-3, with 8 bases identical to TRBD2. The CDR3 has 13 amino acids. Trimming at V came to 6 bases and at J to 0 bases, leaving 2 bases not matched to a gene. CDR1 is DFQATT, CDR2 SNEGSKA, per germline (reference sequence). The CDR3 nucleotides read TGCAGTGCGTCGGGGGGGAGCACAGATACGCAGTATTTT. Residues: CSASGGSTDTQYF.

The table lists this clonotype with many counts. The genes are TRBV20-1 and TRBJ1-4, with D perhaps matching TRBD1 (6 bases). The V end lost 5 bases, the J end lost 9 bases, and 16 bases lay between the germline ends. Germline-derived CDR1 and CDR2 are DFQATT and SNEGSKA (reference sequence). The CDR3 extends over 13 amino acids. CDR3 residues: CSASHLQGQKLFF. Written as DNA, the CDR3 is TGCAGTGCTTCCCACTTACAGGGACAAAAACTGTTTTTT.

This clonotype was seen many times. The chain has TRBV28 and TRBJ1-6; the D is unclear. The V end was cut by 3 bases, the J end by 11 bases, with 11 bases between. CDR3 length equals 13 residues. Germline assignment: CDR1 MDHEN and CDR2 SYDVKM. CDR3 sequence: CASSFMNGAPLHF. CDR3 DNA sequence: TGTGCCAGCAGTTTCATGAACGGGGCACCCCTCCACTTT.

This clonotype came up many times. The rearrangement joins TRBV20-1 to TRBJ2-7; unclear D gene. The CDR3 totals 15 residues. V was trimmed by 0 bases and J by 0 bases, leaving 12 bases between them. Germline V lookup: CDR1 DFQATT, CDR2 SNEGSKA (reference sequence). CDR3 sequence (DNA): TGCAGTGCTAGAGATCCCCTAATGTCCTCCTACGAGCAGTACTTC. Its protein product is CSARDPLMSSYEQYF.

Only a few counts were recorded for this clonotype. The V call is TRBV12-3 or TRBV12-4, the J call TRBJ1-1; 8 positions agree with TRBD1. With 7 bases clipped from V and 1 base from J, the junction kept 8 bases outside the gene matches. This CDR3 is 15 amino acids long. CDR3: CASTPPGTGNTEAFF. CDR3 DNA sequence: TGTGCCAGCACTCCCCCGGGGACAGGGAACACTGAAGCTTTCTTT.

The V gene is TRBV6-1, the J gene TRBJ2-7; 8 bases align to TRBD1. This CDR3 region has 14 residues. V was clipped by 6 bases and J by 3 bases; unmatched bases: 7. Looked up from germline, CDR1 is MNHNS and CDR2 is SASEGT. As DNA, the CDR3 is TGTGCCAGCAGGGACAGGGTTGATCACTACGAGCAGTACTTC. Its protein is CASRDRVDHYEQYF.